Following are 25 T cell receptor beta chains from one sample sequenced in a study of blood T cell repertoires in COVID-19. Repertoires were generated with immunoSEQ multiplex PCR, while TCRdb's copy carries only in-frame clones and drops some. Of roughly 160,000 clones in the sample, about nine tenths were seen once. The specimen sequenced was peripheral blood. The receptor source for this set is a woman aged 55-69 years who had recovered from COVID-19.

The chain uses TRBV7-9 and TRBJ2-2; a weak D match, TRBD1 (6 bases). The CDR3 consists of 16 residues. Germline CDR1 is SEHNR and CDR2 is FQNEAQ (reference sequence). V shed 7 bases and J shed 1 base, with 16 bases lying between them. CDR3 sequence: CASIHRVRWNTGELFF. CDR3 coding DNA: TGTGCCAGCATCCACAGGGTACGCTGGAACACCGGGGAGCTGTTTTTT. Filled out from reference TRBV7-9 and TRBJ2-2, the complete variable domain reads DTGVSQNPRHKITKRGQNVTFRCDPISEHNRLYWYRQTLGQGPEFLTYFQNEAQLEKSRLLSDRFSAERPKGSFSTLEIQRTEQGDSAMYLCASIHRVRWNTGELFFGEGSRLTVL.

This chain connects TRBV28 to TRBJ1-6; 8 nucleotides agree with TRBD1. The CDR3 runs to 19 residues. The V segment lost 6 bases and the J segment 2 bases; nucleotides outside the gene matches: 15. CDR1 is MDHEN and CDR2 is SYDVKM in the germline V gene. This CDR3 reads CASRGGTGIKGAYNSPLHF. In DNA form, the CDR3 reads TGTGCCAGCAGGGGCGGGACAGGTATCAAGGGGGCCTATAATTCACCCCTCCACTTT. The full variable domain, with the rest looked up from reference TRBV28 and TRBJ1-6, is DVKVTQSSRYLVKRTGEKVFLECVQDMDHENMFWYRQDPGLGLRLIYFSYDVKMKEKGDIPEGYSVSREKKERFSLILESASTNQTSMYLCASRGGTGIKGAYNSPLHFGNGTRLTVT.

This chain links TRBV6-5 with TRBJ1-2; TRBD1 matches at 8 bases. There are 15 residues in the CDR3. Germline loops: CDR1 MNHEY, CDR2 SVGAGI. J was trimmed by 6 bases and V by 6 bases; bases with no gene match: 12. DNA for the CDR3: TGTGCCAGCAGCAGGGGGCGTGCTGTTTATGATGGCTACACCTTC. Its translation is CASSRGRAVYDGYTF.

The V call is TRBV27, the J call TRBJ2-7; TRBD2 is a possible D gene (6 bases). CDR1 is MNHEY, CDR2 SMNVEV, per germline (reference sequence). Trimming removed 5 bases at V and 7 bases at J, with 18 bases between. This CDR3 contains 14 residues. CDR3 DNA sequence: TGTGCCAGCAGTATAGGGACTTACGGTCGGGAGCAGTACTTC. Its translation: CASSIGTYGREQYF.

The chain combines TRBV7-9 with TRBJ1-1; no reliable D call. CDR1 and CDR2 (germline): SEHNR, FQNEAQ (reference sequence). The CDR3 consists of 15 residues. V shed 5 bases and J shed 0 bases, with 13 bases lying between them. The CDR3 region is CASSQDLFLNTEAFF. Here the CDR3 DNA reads TGTGCCAGCAGCCAAGACTTATTTCTGAACACTGAAGCTTTCTTT.

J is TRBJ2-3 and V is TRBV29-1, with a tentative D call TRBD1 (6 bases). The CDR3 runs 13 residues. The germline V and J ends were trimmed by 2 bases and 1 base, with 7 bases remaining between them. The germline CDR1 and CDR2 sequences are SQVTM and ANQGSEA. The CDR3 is CSVEQGRTDTQYF. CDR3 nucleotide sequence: TGCAGCGTTGAACAGGGGCGCACAGATACGCAGTATTTT.

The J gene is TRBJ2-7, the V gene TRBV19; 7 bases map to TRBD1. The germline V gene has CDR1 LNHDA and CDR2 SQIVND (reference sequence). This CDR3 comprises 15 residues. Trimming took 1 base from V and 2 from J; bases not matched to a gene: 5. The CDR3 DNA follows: TGTGCCAGTAGTATAGGGGGACAGAACCCCTACGAGCAGTACTTC. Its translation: CASSIGGQNPYEQYF.

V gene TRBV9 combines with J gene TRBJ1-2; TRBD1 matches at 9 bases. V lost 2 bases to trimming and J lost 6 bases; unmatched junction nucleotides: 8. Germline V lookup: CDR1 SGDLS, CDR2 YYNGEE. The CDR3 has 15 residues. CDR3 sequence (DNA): TGTGCCAGCAGCGTCGGCGGGACAGGGCCCGATGGCTACACCTTC. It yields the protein CASSVGGTGPDGYTF.

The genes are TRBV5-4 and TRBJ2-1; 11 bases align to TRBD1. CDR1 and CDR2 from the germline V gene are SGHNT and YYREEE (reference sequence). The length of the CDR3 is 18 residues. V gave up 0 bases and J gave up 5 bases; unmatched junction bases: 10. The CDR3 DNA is TGTGCCAGCAGCTTGGCGGACTGGGGACAGGGGGAAAACAATGAGCAGTTCTTC. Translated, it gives CASSLADWGQGENNEQFF.

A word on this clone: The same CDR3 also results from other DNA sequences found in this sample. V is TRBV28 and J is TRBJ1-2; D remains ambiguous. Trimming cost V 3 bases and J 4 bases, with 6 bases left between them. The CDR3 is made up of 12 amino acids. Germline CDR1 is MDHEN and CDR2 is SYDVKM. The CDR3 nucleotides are TGTGCCAGCAGTTTGGTCAGCTATGGCTACACCTTC. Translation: CASSLVSYGYTF.

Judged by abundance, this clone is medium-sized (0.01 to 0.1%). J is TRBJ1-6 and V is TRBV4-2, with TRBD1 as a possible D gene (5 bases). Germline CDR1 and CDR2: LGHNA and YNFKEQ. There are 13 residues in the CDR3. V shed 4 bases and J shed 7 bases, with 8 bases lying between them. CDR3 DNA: TGTGCCAGCAGCCCACAGGAAAATTCACCCCTCCACTTT. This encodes CASSPQENSPLHF.

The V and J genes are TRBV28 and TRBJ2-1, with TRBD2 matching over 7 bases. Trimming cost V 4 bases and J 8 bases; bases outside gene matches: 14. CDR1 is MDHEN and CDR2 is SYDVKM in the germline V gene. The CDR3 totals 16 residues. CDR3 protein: CASSSIAGDPGDEQFF. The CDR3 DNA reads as TGTGCCAGCAGTTCGATAGCGGGTGACCCCGGCGATGAGCAGTTCTTC.

The chain's CDR3 is CASSFGTARDYSNQPQHF. The CDR3 coding sequence is TGTGCCAGCAGTTTTGGGACAGCGAGAGACTATAGCAATCAGCCCCAGCATTTT. V gene TRBV5-5 combines with J gene TRBJ1-5; 7 bases match TRBD1. The V gene's germline CDR1 is SGHKS and CDR2 YYEKEE (reference sequence). V gave up 5 bases and J gave up 0 bases; unmatched junction bases: 14. The CDR3 consists of 18 residues.

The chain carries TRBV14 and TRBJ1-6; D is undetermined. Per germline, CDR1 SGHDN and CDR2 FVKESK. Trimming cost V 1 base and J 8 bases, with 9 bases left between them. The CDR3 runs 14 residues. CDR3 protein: CASSQAGVDSPLHF. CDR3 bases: TGTGCCAGCAGCCAAGCGGGAGTAGATTCACCCCTCCACTTT.

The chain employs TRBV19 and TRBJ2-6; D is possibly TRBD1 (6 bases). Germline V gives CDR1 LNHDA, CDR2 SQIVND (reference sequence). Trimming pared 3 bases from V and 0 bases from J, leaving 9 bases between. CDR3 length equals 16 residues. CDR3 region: CASSITGFSGANVLTF. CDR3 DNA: TGTGCCAGTAGTATCACAGGGTTCTCTGGGGCCAACGTCCTGACTTTC.

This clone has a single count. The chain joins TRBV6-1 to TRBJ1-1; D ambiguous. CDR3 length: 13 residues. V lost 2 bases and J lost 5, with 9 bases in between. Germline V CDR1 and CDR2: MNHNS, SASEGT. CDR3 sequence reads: CASSELSGTEAFF. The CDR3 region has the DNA TGTGCCAGCAGTGAATTATCGGGAACTGAAGCTTTCTTT.

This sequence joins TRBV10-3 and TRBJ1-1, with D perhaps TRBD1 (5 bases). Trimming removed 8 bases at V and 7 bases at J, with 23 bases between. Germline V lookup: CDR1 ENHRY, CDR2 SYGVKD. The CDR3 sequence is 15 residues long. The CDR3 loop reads CAISTPAGTRGEAFF. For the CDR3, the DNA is TGTGCCATCTCTACACCCGCCGGGACTAGGGGTGAAGCTTTCTTT.

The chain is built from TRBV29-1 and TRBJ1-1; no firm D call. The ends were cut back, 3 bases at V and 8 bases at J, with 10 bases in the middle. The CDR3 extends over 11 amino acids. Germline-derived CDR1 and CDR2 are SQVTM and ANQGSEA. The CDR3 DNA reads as TGCAGCGTTGAGCGCACCCCCGAAGCTTTCTTT. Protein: CSVERTPEAFF.

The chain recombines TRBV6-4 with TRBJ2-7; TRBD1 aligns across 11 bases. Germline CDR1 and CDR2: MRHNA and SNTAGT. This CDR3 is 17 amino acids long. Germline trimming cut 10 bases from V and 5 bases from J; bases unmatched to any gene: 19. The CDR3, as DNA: TGTGCCAATTTCGCCACCCCTCCGGGACAGGGGGTAAACGAGCAGTACTTC. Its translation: CANFATPPGQGVNEQYF.

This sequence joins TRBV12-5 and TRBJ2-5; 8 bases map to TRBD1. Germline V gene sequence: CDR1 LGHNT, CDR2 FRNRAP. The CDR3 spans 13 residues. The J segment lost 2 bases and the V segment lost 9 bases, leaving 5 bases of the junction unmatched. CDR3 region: CASGQGIQETQYF. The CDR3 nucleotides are TGTGCTAGCGGACAGGGAATACAAGAGACCCAGTACTTC.

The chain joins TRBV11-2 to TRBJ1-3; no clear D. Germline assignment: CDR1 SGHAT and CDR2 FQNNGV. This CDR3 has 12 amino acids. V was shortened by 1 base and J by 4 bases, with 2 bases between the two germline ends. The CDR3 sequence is CASSLVGNTIYF. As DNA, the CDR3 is TGTGCCAGCAGCTTAGTAGGAAACACCATATATTTT.

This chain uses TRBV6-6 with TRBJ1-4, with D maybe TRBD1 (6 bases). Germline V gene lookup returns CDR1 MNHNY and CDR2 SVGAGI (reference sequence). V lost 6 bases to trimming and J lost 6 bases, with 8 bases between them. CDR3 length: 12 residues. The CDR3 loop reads CASRQGHEKLFF. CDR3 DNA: TGTGCCAGCAGGCAGGGGCATGAAAAACTGTTTTTT.

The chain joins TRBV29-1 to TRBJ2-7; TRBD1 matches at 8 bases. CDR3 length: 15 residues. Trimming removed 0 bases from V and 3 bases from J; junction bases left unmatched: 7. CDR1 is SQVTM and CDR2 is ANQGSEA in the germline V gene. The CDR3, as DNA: TGCAGCGTTGAAGATCCAAGGACAGGGAGCTACGAGCAGTACTTC. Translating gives CSVEDPRTGSYEQYF.

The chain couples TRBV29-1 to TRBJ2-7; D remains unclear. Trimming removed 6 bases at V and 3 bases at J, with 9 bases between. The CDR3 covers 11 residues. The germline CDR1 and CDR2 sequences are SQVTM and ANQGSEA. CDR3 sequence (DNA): TGCAGCGTAGCCATTGGCTACGAGCAGTACTTC. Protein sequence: CSVAIGYEQYF.

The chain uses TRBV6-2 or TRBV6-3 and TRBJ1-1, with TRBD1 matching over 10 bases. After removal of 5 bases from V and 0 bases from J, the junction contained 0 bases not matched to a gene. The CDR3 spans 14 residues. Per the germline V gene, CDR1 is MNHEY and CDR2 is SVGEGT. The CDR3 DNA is TGTGCCAGCAGTGGACAGGGGGTGAACACTGAAGCTTTCTTT. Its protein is CASSGQGVNTEAFF.